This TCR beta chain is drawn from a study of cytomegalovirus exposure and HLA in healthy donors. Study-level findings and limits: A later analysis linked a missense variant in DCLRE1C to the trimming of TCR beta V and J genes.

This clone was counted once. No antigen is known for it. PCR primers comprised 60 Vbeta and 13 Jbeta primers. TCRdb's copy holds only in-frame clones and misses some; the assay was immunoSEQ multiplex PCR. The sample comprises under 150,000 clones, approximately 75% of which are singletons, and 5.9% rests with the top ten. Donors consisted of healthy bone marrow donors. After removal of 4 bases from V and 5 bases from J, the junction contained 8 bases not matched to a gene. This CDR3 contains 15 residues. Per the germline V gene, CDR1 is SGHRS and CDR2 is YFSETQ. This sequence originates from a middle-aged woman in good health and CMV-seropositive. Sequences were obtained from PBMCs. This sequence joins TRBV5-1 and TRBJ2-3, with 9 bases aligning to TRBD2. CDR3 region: CASSGGGAGGDTQYF. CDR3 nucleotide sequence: TGCGCCAGCAGCGGCGGGGGGGCAGGTGGAGATACGCAGTATTTT.